These 25 T cell receptor beta chains share one sample of origin, sequenced in a study of CD8+ T cells in alopecia areata. RNA extraction was followed by reverse transcription into cDNA, which acted as the sequencing template. Here immunoSEQ multiplex PCR was the method, and the copy in TCRdb shows in-frame clones only, minus some. The data contain about 200,000 clones, around three fifths of them seen just once; the ten biggest clones take up roughly 0.47%. Material: CD4+ T cells sorted from blood, obtained at week 0. The receptors were gathered from a human donor with alopecia areata.

CDR3 sequence reads: CASSFGTTRGTQYF. The DNA of the CDR3 is TGTGCCAGCAGCTTCGGGACCACGAGGGGGACCCAGTACTTC. This chain joins TRBV7-2 and TRBJ2-5; D may correspond to TRBD1 or TRBD2 (5 bases each). V lost 3 bases, J lost 7 bases, and 15 bases lay in between. The CDR3 is made up of 14 amino acids. Per the germline V gene, CDR1 is SGHTA and CDR2 is FQGNSA.

The rearrangement links TRBV9 to TRBJ2-1; 13 nucleotides match TRBD2. This CDR3 has 15 amino acids. V dropped 4 bases and J dropped 6; count of bases not matched to a gene: 4. Germline V gene sequence: CDR1 SGDLS, CDR2 YYNGEE. The CDR3, as DNA: TGTGCCAGCAGCCCGACTAGCGGGGGGCTCAATGAGCAGTTCTTC. Its translation: CASSPTSGGLNEQFF.

The chain carries TRBV9 and TRBJ1-1; no clear D. The CDR3 is 13 amino acids. V shed 0 bases and J shed 4 bases, with 7 bases lying between them. Germline V lookup: CDR1 SGDLS, CDR2 YYNGEE. The CDR3 reads CASSVDSRTEAFF. The CDR3 coding sequence is TGTGCCAGCAGCGTAGATTCGCGCACTGAAGCTTTCTTT.

The V call is TRBV6-5, the J call TRBJ1-1; possibly TRBD1 for D (5 bases). The CDR3 has 14 amino acids. Germline lookup yields CDR1 MNHEY and CDR2 SVGAGI. V lost 2 bases, J lost 4 bases, and 11 bases lay in between. CDR3 region: CASSYGSRGTEAFF. CDR3 coding DNA: TGTGCCAGCAGTTACGGGTCGAGGGGCACTGAAGCTTTCTTT.

The chain carries TRBV5-1 and TRBJ2-7; TRBD1 matches 7 bases. CDR1 is SGHRS and CDR2 is YFSETQ in the germline V gene. The V gene end was trimmed by 5 bases and the J gene end by 2 bases; junction bases not matched to a gene: 4. This CDR3 contains 13 residues. CDR3 sequence reads: CASSTGQTYEQYF. The CDR3 DNA sequence: TGCGCCAGCAGTACGGGACAGACCTACGAGCAGTACTTC.

This clone was seen a single time. This chain joins TRBV29-1 and TRBJ1-5; D not certain. CDR1 is SQVTM, CDR2 ANQGSEA, per germline. V was pared by 4 bases and J by 2 bases, with 6 bases between. The CDR3 length is 12 residues. Here the CDR3 reads CSVADRNQPQHF. DNA for the CDR3: TGCAGCGTTGCAGATCGCAATCAGCCCCAGCATTTT.

This clone has just a few counts. The chain joins TRBV7-9 to TRBJ1-4; D might be TRBD1 (6 bases). The length of the CDR3 is 14 residues. Deletions cut 10 bases from V and 4 bases from J, with 16 bases between. Germline CDR1 is SEHNR and CDR2 is FQNEAQ (reference sequence). The DNA for the CDR3 is TGTGCCACGCAGAAGGACAGCTTTAATGAAAAACTGTTTTTT. Its translation is CATQKDSFNEKLFF. Full variable domain (rest looked up from reference TRBV7-9 and TRBJ1-4): DTGVSQNPRHKITKRGQNVTFRCDPISEHNRLYWYRQTLGQGPEFLTYFQNEAQLEKSRLLSDRFSAERPKGSFSTLEIQRTEQGDSAMYLCATQKDSFNEKLFFGSGTQLSVL.

The chain employs TRBV6-5 and TRBJ1-4, with 7 bases fitting TRBD1. Germline lookup yields CDR1 MNHEY and CDR2 SVGAGI. V lost 0 bases and J lost 4; bases outside the gene matches: 5. The CDR3 length is 16 residues. The CDR3 sequence: CASSYSWQGVNEKLFF. For the CDR3, the DNA is TGTGCCAGCAGTTACTCGTGGCAGGGGGTTAATGAAAAACTGTTTTTT.

This clone turned up a few times. The chain recombines TRBV11-2 with TRBJ2-7; weak D call: TRBD2 (6 bases). Germline loops: CDR1 SGHAT, CDR2 FQNNGV. The CDR3 loop spans 14 amino acids. Trimming stripped 5 bases from V and 6 bases from J, with 17 bases between. The chain's CDR3 is CASSPGLREAEQYF. The CDR3 nucleotides are TGTGCCAGCAGCCCCGGCCTAAGGGAGGCCGAGCAGTACTTC.

This rearrangement joins TRBV4-1 to TRBJ2-7; 8 positions agree with TRBD2. The germline V gene encodes CDR1 MGHRA and CDR2 YSYEKL. The CDR3 totals 14 residues. The V segment lost 2 bases and the J segment 0 bases; nucleotides outside the gene matches: 0. CDR3 protein: CASSQREGSYEQYF. CDR3 in DNA: TGCGCCAGCAGCCAACGGGAGGGCTCCTACGAGCAGTACTTC.

The chain employs TRBV29-1 and TRBJ2-6; TRBD2 matches at 7 bases. CDR1 is SQVTM, CDR2 ANQGSEA, per germline. The CDR3 is 14 amino acids. Trimming at V came to 3 bases and at J to 4 bases, leaving 3 bases not matched to a gene. DNA of the CDR3: TGCAGCGTTGAGGGAGGGTACGGGGCCAACGTCCTGACTTTC. This translates into CSVEGGYGANVLTF.

This clone was seen more than once but under ten times. This sequence joins TRBV4-1 and TRBJ2-1; 9 bases fit TRBD2. The trim removed 2 bases at V and 3 bases at J, leaving 2 bases unmatched. Germline V lookup: CDR1 MGHRA, CDR2 YSYEKL. The CDR3 has 15 residues. The CDR3 DNA is TGCGCCAGCAGCCAACTAGCGGGACTCTACAATGAGCAGTTCTTC. The encoded protein is CASSQLAGLYNEQFF.

This clone was observed a handful of times. The sample contains more than one DNA sequence encoding this CDR3. The chain uses TRBV7-9 and TRBJ1-5; D is unclear. This CDR3 region has 15 residues. Per germline, CDR1 SEHNR and CDR2 FQNEAQ (reference sequence). V was cut by 1 base and J by 0 bases, with 7 bases left in between. For the CDR3, the DNA is TGTGCCAGCAGCTTAGGGACCGGTAGCAATCAGCCCCAGCATTTT. Translating it yields CASSLGTGSNQPQHF.

A few counts support this clone. The chain uses TRBV19 and TRBJ1-5; D is possibly TRBD1 (6 bases). The CDR3 has 14 amino acids. Germline CDR1 is LNHDA and CDR2 is SQIVND (reference sequence). Deletions cut 1 base from V and 5 bases from J, with 9 bases between. The CDR3 DNA reads as TGTGCCAGTAGTATAGGACAGGTAGATCAGCCCCAGCATTTT. This translates into CASSIGQVDQPQHF.

This chain uses TRBV9 with TRBJ1-2; D is undetermined. Trimming stripped 4 bases from V and 0 bases from J, with 19 bases between. CDR1 and CDR2 from the germline V gene are SGDLS and YYNGEE. This CDR3 is built from 17 residues. DNA of the CDR3: TGTGCCAGCAGCCTAGGAGGCTCCCGCCGGGCTAACTATGGCTACACCTTC. Its translation is CASSLGGSRRANYGYTF.

This chain uses TRBV5-1 with TRBJ1-1; D is ambiguous. This CDR3 region has 11 residues. The germline V gene has CDR1 SGHRS and CDR2 YFSETQ. With 4 bases removed from V and 1 base from J, the gap between germline ends came to 2 bases. CDR3 nucleotide sequence: TGCGCCAGCAGCCGGAACACTGAAGCTTTCTTT. Translating gives CASSRNTEAFF.

The V and J genes are TRBV4-1 and TRBJ1-2, with 10 bases matching TRBD1. Trimming took 2 bases from V and 6 from J; bases not matched to a gene: 12. Germline CDR1 reads MGHRA; CDR2 reads YSYEKL. The CDR3 is made up of 17 amino acids. CDR3 DNA sequence: TGCGCCAGCAGCCAAAATTGGTTGACAGGGGGCAAGCATGGCTACACCTTC. Protein product: CASSQNWLTGGKHGYTF.

The CDR3 sequence is CASTLGGARETQYF. The DNA of the CDR3 is TGTGCCAGCACATTAGGGGGGGCTCGAGAGACCCAGTACTTC. The V call is TRBV7-9, the J call TRBJ2-5, with D maybe TRBD2 (7 bases). Trimming stripped 7 bases from V and 4 bases from J, with 16 bases between. The CDR3 consists of 14 residues. Germline CDR1 SEHNR, CDR2 FQNEAQ (reference sequence).

In its sample, this clone was seen a few times. The chain recombines TRBV19 with TRBJ2-2, with 10 bases fitting TRBD1. The length of the CDR3 is 17 residues. V lost 6 bases, J lost 1 base, and 8 bases stayed unmatched. Germline loops: CDR1 LNHDA, CDR2 SQIVND (reference sequence). CDR3 sequence (DNA): TGTGCCAGTAGCCGAATTAGGACAGGGGGGAACACCGGGGAGCTGTTTTTT. Amino acids: CASSRIRTGGNTGELFF. Full variable domain (missing parts from reference TRBV19 and TRBJ2-2): DGGITQSPKYLFRKEGQNVTLSCEQNLNHDAMYWYRQDPGQGLRLIYYSQIVNDFQKGDIAEGYSVSREKKESFPLTVTSAQKNPTAFYLCASSRIRTGGNTGELFFGEGSRLTVL.

This CDR3 reads CASMEGTVNEKLFF. CDR3 in DNA: TGTGCCAGTATGGAAGGGACAGTTAATGAAAAACTGTTTTTT. The V gene is TRBV19, the J gene TRBJ1-4, with 7 nucleotides matching TRBD1. The CDR3 extends over 14 amino acids. The V and J ends lost 7 bases and 4 bases, in that order; junction bases with no gene match: 6. Germline assignment: CDR1 LNHDA and CDR2 SQIVND (reference sequence).

The J gene is TRBJ2-4, the V gene TRBV10-3; D may be TRBD2 (7 bases). Trimming cost V 2 bases and J 1 base, with 9 bases left between them. Germline CDR1 is ENHRY and CDR2 is SYGVKD. CDR3 length equals 15 residues. CDR3 DNA sequence: TGTGCCATCAGTGAGGGGGGGGCGGCCAAAAACATTCAGTACTTC. It is translated as CAISEGGAAKNIQYF.

This clone was observed a few times. The chain uses TRBV6-5 and TRBJ2-7, with 10 positions matching TRBD1. The CDR3 runs 14 residues. J was trimmed by 3 bases and V by 6 bases; bases with no gene match: 5. Germline V gives CDR1 MNHEY, CDR2 SVGAGI. This CDR3 is CASSPGTGVYEQYF. As DNA, the CDR3 is TGTGCCAGCAGCCCCGGGACAGGGGTCTACGAGCAGTACTTC.

This clone appeared once. The chain has TRBV7-9 and TRBJ1-1; D unresolved. Germline V gives CDR1 SEHNR, CDR2 FQNEAQ (reference sequence). CDR3 length equals 11 residues. Between the trimmed V and J ends, which lost 0 bases and 4 bases, there was a span of 0 bases. The CDR3 DNA sequence: TGTGCCAGCAGCTTAGCCACTGAAGCTTTCTTT. Protein product: CASSLATEAFF.

The gene calls are TRBV7-6 and TRBJ1-6; tentatively, D is TRBD1 (6 bases). V was cut by 2 bases and J by 9 bases, with 14 bases left in between. This CDR3 comprises 15 residues. Germline values: CDR1 SGHVS, CDR2 FNYEAQ. This CDR3 reads CASSLMDSFGSPLHF. The CDR3 DNA is TGTGCCAGCAGCTTAATGGACAGCTTTGGTTCACCCCTCCACTTT.

The chain couples TRBV29-1 to TRBJ2-5; D may be TRBD2 (6 bases). Trimming left V 4 bases short and J 2 bases short, with 17 bases between. The CDR3 totals 15 residues. Per germline, CDR1 SQVTM and CDR2 ANQGSEA. CDR3: CSVGTIGGNQETQYF. In DNA form, the CDR3 reads TGCAGCGTTGGGACAATTGGGGGGAATCAAGAGACCCAGTACTTC.